The T cell receptor beta chain described here comes from a study of beta chain features in type 1 diabetes. This clone has only a few counts. As yet, its antigen is unknown. It was one heparinised blood draw, averaging roughly 100 mL, that each donor gave. Cell sorting via CD45RO/CCR7/CD25/CD127/CD95/CD27 was performed to obtain CD4+ naive, central memory, regulatory and stem cell-like memory cells. Since all of the isolated RNA was reverse transcribed, expressed TCRB transcripts were what got sequenced. TCRdb keeps only in-frame clones here, not all; method: immunoSEQ multiplex PCR. The table records about 740,000 clones, under 15% of them present only once. Findings of the study overall: Moderate but significant shortening of TCRB CDR3s was recorded in all four CD4+ subsets from Type 1 diabetes patients.

The sequenced sample consisted of naive CD4+ T cells from blood. This TCR came from a man between 18 and 29 years old with type 1 diabetes.

CDR3 loop: CSVLPGQLANYGYTF. CDR3 DNA sequence: TGCAGCGTCCTCCCCGGACAACTAGCTAACTATGGCTACACCTTC. The J gene is TRBJ1-2, the V gene TRBV29-1, with D tentatively TRBD1 (5 bases). The length of the CDR3 is 15 residues. V was pared by 6 bases and J by 0 bases, with 17 bases between. Germline CDR1 is SQVTM and CDR2 is ANQGSEA. Full variable domain (remainder filled in from reference TRBV29-1 and TRBJ1-2): SAVISQKPSRDICQRGTSLTIQCQVDSQVTMMFWYRQQPGQSLTLIATANQGSEATYESGFVIDKFPISRPNLTFSTLTVSNMSPEDSSIYLCSVLPGQLANYGYTFGSGTRLTVV.